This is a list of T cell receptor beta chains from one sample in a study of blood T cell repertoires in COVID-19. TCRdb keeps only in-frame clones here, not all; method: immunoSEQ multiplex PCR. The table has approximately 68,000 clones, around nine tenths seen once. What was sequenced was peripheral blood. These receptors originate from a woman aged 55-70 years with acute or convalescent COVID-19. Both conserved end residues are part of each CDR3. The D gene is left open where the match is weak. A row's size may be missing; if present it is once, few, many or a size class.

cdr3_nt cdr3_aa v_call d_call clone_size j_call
TGCGCCAGCAGCCGGATGGGGGGTGAGCAGTTCTTC CASSRMGGEQFF TRBV5-1 - - TRBJ2-1
TGTGCCAGCAGCTTGGCTCCAGGGAAGGATGAAAAACTGTTTTTT CASSLAPGKDEKLFF TRBV5-4 - - TRBJ1-4
TGTGCCAGAAGCCCGCCGGGACAGGGGGCGCGTTGCACAGATACGCAGTATTTT CARSPPGQGARCTDTQYF TRBV5-3 TRBD1 - TRBJ2-3
TGCGCCAGCAGCCCTACCCCGCTTGGGGGCACTCAGCCCCAGCATTTT CASSPTPLGGTQPQHF TRBV5-1 - - TRBJ1-5
TGCGCCAGCAGTGAGTCTGGCGGGGAGGAGACCCAGTACTTC CASSESGGEETQYF TRBV10-1 - - TRBJ2-5
TGTGCCAGCAGCTTGGATGGCGGGGGCCTCGGGGATACGCAGTATTTT CASSLDGGGLGDTQYF TRBV5-8 - - TRBJ2-3
TGTGCCAGCAGCCCCCGCGCGGGGGGGACGGACGAGACCCAGTACTTC CASSPRAGGTDETQYF TRBV9 TRBD2 - TRBJ2-5
TGTGCCAGTAGTATAAAAGGGGACACTGAAGCTTTCTTT CASSIKGDTEAFF TRBV19 - - TRBJ1-1
TGTGCCAGTTCCGGGACAGGGGCCTACGAGCAGTACTTC CASSGTGAYEQYF TRBV19 TRBD1 few TRBJ2-7
TGTGCCATCAGTGGGACTAGCGGGGGACAAGAGACCCAGTACTTC CAISGTSGGQETQYF TRBV10-3 TRBD2 - TRBJ2-5
TGTGCCAGCTCACAGGGACAGGGATTCGGCCAAGAGACCCAGTACTTC CASSQGQGFGQETQYF TRBV18 TRBD1 - TRBJ2-5
TGTGCCAGCAGTTCCCGGGGGACCTGGAAAGAGACCCAGTACTTC CASSSRGTWKETQYF TRBV27 - - TRBJ2-5
TGTGCCAGCAGTTTAATTGGGGCTCCTAATGAAAAACTGTTTTTT CASSLIGAPNEKLFF TRBV27 - - TRBJ1-4
TGTGCCTGGAGTGTGTTCGGGGGTAGCACAGATACGCAGTATTTT CAWSVFGGSTDTQYF TRBV30 - few TRBJ2-3
TGTGCCACCAGCAGAGAAATAGTGACTAGCTCAGATACGCAGTATTTT CATSREIVTSSDTQYF TRBV15 TRBD2 once TRBJ2-3
TGTGCCAGCAGTTACTCGGCGGGGTTAAGCACAGATACGCAGTATTTT CASSYSAGLSTDTQYF TRBV6-7 - - TRBJ2-3
TGTGCCAGTAGTATAGATTTGCAGCGACAGACCGGAGTCTTC CASSIDLQRQTGVF TRBV19 - - TRBJ2-1
TGTGCCACCAGCAGAGGGATTTACAGGGGGACTTCCTACGAGCAGTACTTC CATSRGIYRGTSYEQYF TRBV15 TRBD1 - TRBJ2-7
TGTGCCATCAGGGAACCGGGACAGACGAACACTGAAGCTTTCTTT CAIREPGQTNTEAFF TRBV10-3 TRBD1 - TRBJ1-1
TGTGCCAGCAGCGGGGGGACAGGGCTTAACACCGGGGAGCTGTTTTTT CASSGGTGLNTGELFF TRBV5-4 TRBD1 - TRBJ2-2
TGTGCCAGCAGCCGACTAGCGGGCGATACGCAGTATTTT CASSRLAGDTQYF TRBV7-2 TRBD2 - TRBJ2-3
TGTGCCAGCAGCTTAAGTCGGGGGGCTAGGAACACCGGGGAGCTGTTTTTT CASSLSRGARNTGELFF TRBV7-2 - - TRBJ2-2
TGTGCCAGCAGCTTGTATTCCTACCCAGGGCGCTCCTACGAGCAGTACTTC CASSLYSYPGRSYEQYF TRBV5-4 - - TRBJ2-7
TGCGCCAGCAGCTTGGACGCCAGTAACACTGAAGCTTTCTTT CASSLDASNTEAFF TRBV5-1 - few TRBJ1-1
TGTGCCAGCAGCTCACTAGTCTTGGTCAGAAACTATGGCTACACCTTC CASSSLVLVRNYGYTF TRBV7-2 - - TRBJ1-2
TGCGCCAGCAGCCCCAGGGGCCCGGATACGCAGTATTTT CASSPRGPDTQYF TRBV5-1 - once TRBJ2-3
TGTGCCAGCGCCCGGGGGACTGGGAACACTGAAGCTTTCTTT CASARGTGNTEAFF TRBV6-5 - - TRBJ1-1
TGTGCCAGCAGTGCGGGTGCGGGTCAGCCCCAGCATTTT CASSAGAGQPQHF TRBV6-4 - - TRBJ1-5
TGTGCCAGCAGCTCACCAGGACTAGGAGAGACCCAGTACTTC CASSSPGLGETQYF TRBV7-9 TRBD2 - TRBJ2-5
TGCGCCAGCAGCTTAGAGGGAACGTCGGAATCACCCCTCCACTTT CASSLEGTSESPLHF TRBV5-1 - - TRBJ1-6
TGTGCCAGCTCTTTTACACTGAACACTGAAGCTTTCTTT CASSFTLNTEAFF TRBV6-5 - - TRBJ1-1
TGTGCCAGCAGTCGAGGGCACGGCGAGGGTAACTATGGCTACACCTTC CASSRGHGEGNYGYTF TRBV7-2 - - TRBJ1-2
TGCGCCAGCAGCTTGAGGGGTGCTCGATACGAGCAGTACTTC CASSLRGARYEQYF TRBV5-1 - - TRBJ2-7
TGTGCCAGCAGTTTTGGGGGCTTTGGGGAGCTGTTTTTT CASSFGGFGELFF TRBV12-3/TRBV12-4 - few TRBJ2-2
TGTGCCAGCAGTTCCACGGGCAGGGCCTCCTACGAGCAGTACTTC CASSSTGRASYEQYF TRBV28 - - TRBJ2-7
TGTGCCAGCAGCCAAGTGGTCACAGGGGGCGCCTACGAGCAGTACTTC CASSQVVTGGAYEQYF TRBV4-2 TRBD1 - TRBJ2-7
TGTGCCAGCAGACAGGGAATAGGCTATGGCTACACCTTC CASRQGIGYGYTF TRBV6-5 - - TRBJ1-2
TGTGCCAGCAGCTTCGGGACAGTGACTAATGAAAAACTGTTTTTT CASSFGTVTNEKLFF TRBV5-4 TRBD1 - TRBJ1-4
TGTGCCAGCGGTAGACAGGGCCCTGAAGCTTTCTTT CASGRQGPEAFF TRBV19 TRBD1 few TRBJ1-1
TGCGCCAGCAGCCAAGACGGGACAGGGGCAAACACAGATACGCAGTATTTT CASSQDGTGANTDTQYF TRBV4-1 TRBD1 - TRBJ2-3
TGCGCCAGCAGCCCCGACAGCTCTGGGGCCAACGTCCTGACTTTC CASSPDSSGANVLTF TRBV5-1 - - TRBJ2-6